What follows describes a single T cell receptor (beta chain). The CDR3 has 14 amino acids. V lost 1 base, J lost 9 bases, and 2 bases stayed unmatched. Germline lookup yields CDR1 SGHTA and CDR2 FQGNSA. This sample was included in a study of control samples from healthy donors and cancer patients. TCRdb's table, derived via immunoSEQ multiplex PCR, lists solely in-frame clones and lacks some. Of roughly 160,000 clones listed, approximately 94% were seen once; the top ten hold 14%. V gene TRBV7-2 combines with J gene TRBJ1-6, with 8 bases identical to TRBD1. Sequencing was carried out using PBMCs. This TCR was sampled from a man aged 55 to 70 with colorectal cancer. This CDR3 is CASSLDRGISPLHF. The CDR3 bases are TGTGCCAGCAGCTTAGACAGGGGGATTTCACCCCTCCACTTT. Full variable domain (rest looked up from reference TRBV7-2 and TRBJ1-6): GAGVSQSPSNKVTEKGKDVELRCDPISGHTALYWYRQSLGQGLEFLIYFQGNSAPDKSGLPSDRFSAERTGGSVSTLTIQRTQQEDSAVYLCASSLDRGISPLHFGNGTRLTVT.